This is a list of T cell receptor beta chains from one sample in a study of blood T cell repertoires in COVID-19. Method: immunoSEQ multiplex PCR; TCRdb's copy keeps in-frame clones and lacks some. Found here are about 350,000 clones, 87% of them singletons; the top ten hold roughly 5%. Specimen: PBMCs or T cells enriched from blood (not recorded which). Receptors were obtained from a woman between 25 and 40 years old who had recovered from COVID-19. Each CDR3 is given without its conserved first and last residue. The order of the fields is CDR3 protein, V gene, J gene, clone size. Some rows mark clone size as missing; the rest say once, few, many or name a class of expanded clone.

CDR3: ASRGVEAF
V: TRBV2
J: TRBJ1-1
size: -

CDR3: ASTHGGTNTEAF
V: TRBV6-5
J: TRBJ1-1
size: -

CDR3: AISEGDRVYEQY
V: TRBV10-3
J: TRBJ2-7
size: -

CDR3: ATSRDSGGNQPQH
V: TRBV15
J: TRBJ1-5
size: -

CDR3: ASSLWGVAYNSPLH
V: TRBV5-6
J: TRBJ1-6
size: -

CDR3: ACAGTGELF
V: TRBV30
J: TRBJ2-2
size: -

CDR3: SATGDSYSYEQY
V: TRBV29-1
J: TRBJ2-7
size: -

CDR3: ASSQEGLAGNNEQF
V: TRBV4-1
J: TRBJ2-1
size: -

CDR3: ASSSPGTGGSYGYT
V: TRBV19
J: TRBJ1-2
size: -

CDR3: AWRVSGESEQY
V: TRBV30
J: TRBJ2-7
size: -

CDR3: AILRGGRTDTQY
V: TRBV28
J: TRBJ2-3
size: -

CDR3: ASSSTGGETQY
V: TRBV7-9
J: TRBJ2-5
size: -

CDR3: ASSETPGYGYT
V: TRBV2
J: TRBJ1-2
size: -

CDR3: ASSPETALGAQY
V: TRBV18
J: TRBJ2-5
size: -

CDR3: ASSTGQGQETQY
V: TRBV7-9
J: TRBJ2-5
size: -

CDR3: ASSPPRTGKETQY
V: TRBV18
J: TRBJ2-5
size: -

CDR3: ASRETGVLNQPQH
V: TRBV2
J: TRBJ1-5
size: -

CDR3: ASSRAARDRGNYGYT
V: TRBV19
J: TRBJ1-2
size: -

CDR3: ATGEGLRGRLGEQF
V: TRBV24-1
J: TRBJ2-1
size: -

CDR3: ASSPYRGVSDNQPQH
V: TRBV4-1
J: TRBJ1-5
size: -

CDR3: ASSLDLRQPQH
V: TRBV11-2
J: TRBJ1-5
size: -

CDR3: ASSQTQARGRTEAF
V: TRBV16
J: TRBJ1-1
size: -

CDR3: ASTGGPSAGQY
V: TRBV12-3/TRBV12-4
J: TRBJ2-3
size: -

CDR3: ASMKEEIIAY
V: TRBV5-1
J: TRBJ2-7
size: -

CDR3: ASSQSSGGAPQETQY
V: TRBV3-1/TRBV3-2
J: TRBJ2-5
size: -

CDR3: ASSLATSGGNTGELF
V: TRBV11-2
J: TRBJ2-2
size: -

CDR3: ASSLAVTGGANGYT
V: TRBV7-2
J: TRBJ1-2
size: once

CDR3: ASSYEENQPQH
V: TRBV6-5
J: TRBJ1-5
size: -

CDR3: ASSLEQVGNTIY
V: TRBV11-3
J: TRBJ1-3
size: -

CDR3: ATSRDRDTEAF
V: TRBV15
J: TRBJ1-1
size: -

CDR3: ARRSRGARGRNEQF
V: TRBV19
J: TRBJ2-1
size: -

CDR3: ASSLGLLADAF
V: TRBV7-9
J: TRBJ1-1
size: -

CDR3: ASSSKQGPNEKLF
V: TRBV13
J: TRBJ1-4
size: -

CDR3: ASSQDRDSGNTIY
V: TRBV4-3
J: TRBJ1-3
size: -

CDR3: ASSQYEGEYRGYT
V: TRBV4-3
J: TRBJ1-2
size: once